The rows below give T cell receptor beta chains drawn from one sample of a study of Ad26.COV2.S vaccination and SARS-CoV-2 variants. This table comes from immunoSEQ multiplex PCR, and its TCRdb copy is limited to in-frame clones, with some not included. The sample lists about 680,000 clones, more than 80% seen once, with about 1.5% in the top ten. Source: peripheral blood, taken in a trial of Ad26.COV2.S vaccine versus placebo. These receptors all come from a person aged 18 to 65 who received the Ad26.COV2.S COVID-19 vaccine or a placebo. Each CDR3 is given with its conserved first and last residue. The order of the fields is J gene, D gene, V gene, clone size, CDR3 DNA, CDR3 protein. A D gene is named only where the DNA matches it firmly. Clone size is not always given. Where it is, it says once, few, many or a class for expanded clones.

j_gene: TRBJ2-3; d_gene: .; v_gene: TRBV19; abundance: .; CDR3nt: TGTGCCAGTAGTATGGGACTGGAATTCACAGATACGCAGTATTTT; CDR3aa: CASSMGLEFTDTQYF
j_gene: TRBJ2-7; d_gene: .; v_gene: TRBV6-6; abundance: once; CDR3nt: TGTGCCAGCAGCCACGGGTCGGGGAAAAACTACGAGCAGTACTTC; CDR3aa: CASSHGSGKNYEQYF
j_gene: TRBJ1-1; d_gene: .; v_gene: TRBV6-2/TRBV6-3; abundance: .; CDR3nt: TGTGCCAGCAGTTACGACAGAAGAGCTTTCTTT; CDR3aa: CASSYDRRAFF
j_gene: TRBJ1-2; d_gene: TRBD1; v_gene: TRBV6-5; abundance: .; CDR3nt: TGTGCCAGCAGCCTGACAGGGGGCACTCGAAATGGCTACACCTTC; CDR3aa: CASSLTGGTRNGYTF
j_gene: TRBJ1-4; d_gene: TRBD1; v_gene: TRBV5-1; abundance: .; CDR3nt: TGCGCCAGCAGCCGACAGGGGCAAGTTGAAAAACTGTTTTTT; CDR3aa: CASSRQGQVEKLFF
j_gene: TRBJ2-3; d_gene: .; v_gene: TRBV3-1/TRBV3-2; abundance: .; CDR3nt: TGTGCCAGCAGCCAAGATCCCCAGACAGATTTCACAGATACGCAGTATTTT; CDR3aa: CASSQDPQTDFTDTQYF
j_gene: TRBJ2-4; d_gene: TRBD2; v_gene: TRBV5-1; abundance: .; CDR3nt: TGCGCCAGCAGCCTTAGCGGGAAGCCGCGAGCCAAAAACATTCAGTACTTC; CDR3aa: CASSLSGKPRAKNIQYF
j_gene: TRBJ1-1; d_gene: .; v_gene: TRBV29-1; abundance: .; CDR3nt: TGCAGCGTTGGGCTCGAATTGAGAACTGAAGCTTTCTTT; CDR3aa: CSVGLELRTEAFF
j_gene: TRBJ2-7; d_gene: .; v_gene: TRBV13; abundance: .; CDR3nt: TGTGCCAGCAGCCCAGGAGACTACGAGCAGTACTTC; CDR3aa: CASSPGDYEQYF
j_gene: TRBJ2-7; d_gene: TRBD2; v_gene: TRBV2; abundance: .; CDR3nt: TGTGCCAGCAGTGAACGCGGGAGGGCCTTCTACGAGCAGTACTTC; CDR3aa: CASSERGRAFYEQYF
j_gene: TRBJ1-1; d_gene: .; v_gene: TRBV12-3/TRBV12-4; abundance: few; CDR3nt: TGTGCCAGCAGTTTAGAGTACACTGAAGCTTTCTTT; CDR3aa: CASSLEYTEAFF
j_gene: TRBJ2-7; d_gene: .; v_gene: TRBV6-5; abundance: .; CDR3nt: TGTGCCAGCATCAGTAGCACAACCTACGAGCAGTACTTC; CDR3aa: CASISSTTYEQYF
j_gene: TRBJ2-7; d_gene: .; v_gene: TRBV5-1; abundance: .; CDR3nt: TGCGCCAGCAGCGTTGGGGGTTCCTACGAGCAGTACTTC; CDR3aa: CASSVGGSYEQYF
j_gene: TRBJ2-1; d_gene: TRBD1; v_gene: TRBV19; abundance: .; CDR3nt: TGTGCCAGTACCCGGGGCCGGGACAGGATCTACAATGAGCAGTTCTTC; CDR3aa: CASTRGRDRIYNEQFF
j_gene: TRBJ2-3; d_gene: TRBD2; v_gene: TRBV4-3; abundance: .; CDR3nt: TGCGCCAGCAGCCAAGATGGAAGGCTAGCGGGCACAGATACGCAGTATTTT; CDR3aa: CASSQDGRLAGTDTQYF
j_gene: TRBJ1-6; d_gene: .; v_gene: TRBV19; abundance: .; CDR3nt: TGTGCCAGTAGAGGACAGTCCGGATCTGGTTCACCCCTCCACTTT; CDR3aa: CASRGQSGSGSPLHF
j_gene: TRBJ1-4; d_gene: .; v_gene: TRBV4-2; abundance: .; CDR3nt: TGTGCCAGCAGCCAAGATTTAGGCAGGGGTTACGAAAAACTGTTTTTT; CDR3aa: CASSQDLGRGYEKLFF
j_gene: TRBJ2-7; d_gene: TRBD2; v_gene: TRBV19; abundance: .; CDR3nt: TGTGCCAGTAGTACCCTAGCGGGCCGCTCCTACGAGCAGTACTTC; CDR3aa: CASSTLAGRSYEQYF
j_gene: TRBJ1-2; d_gene: TRBD1; v_gene: TRBV7-2; abundance: .; CDR3nt: TGTGCCAGCAGCTTAGACCACAGGGGTTACTATGGCTACACCTTC; CDR3aa: CASSLDHRGYYGYTF
j_gene: TRBJ1-6; d_gene: .; v_gene: TRBV7-8; abundance: once; CDR3nt: TGTGCCAGCAGCTTAGAGGGTTTGGCCGACTCCTATAATTCACCCCTCCACTTT; CDR3aa: CASSLEGLADSYNSPLHF
j_gene: TRBJ1-3; d_gene: .; v_gene: TRBV14; abundance: .; CDR3nt: TGTGCCAGCAGCCCGCTTGGAGGGGGAACTGGAAACACCATATATTTT; CDR3aa: CASSPLGGGTGNTIYF
j_gene: TRBJ2-7; d_gene: TRBD2; v_gene: TRBV5-1; abundance: .; CDR3nt: TGCGCCAGCAGCTCTGTCCCGGGACTAGCGGGGGGTTACGAGCAGTACTTC; CDR3aa: CASSSVPGLAGGYEQYF
j_gene: TRBJ2-7; d_gene: TRBD2; v_gene: TRBV5-6; abundance: .; CDR3nt: TGTGCCAGCAGCTTAGCGGGAGAGTCCTACGAGCAGTACTTC; CDR3aa: CASSLAGESYEQYF
j_gene: TRBJ2-7; d_gene: .; v_gene: TRBV7-9; abundance: .; CDR3nt: TGTGCCAGCAGCCGGGCCAACCCAGCCTACGAGCAGTACTTC; CDR3aa: CASSRANPAYEQYF
j_gene: TRBJ2-7; d_gene: TRBD2; v_gene: TRBV20-1; abundance: .; CDR3nt: TGCAGTGCTAGTCCGGCAGGGAGGGTCTACGAGCAGTACTTC; CDR3aa: CSASPAGRVYEQYF
j_gene: TRBJ2-1; d_gene: .; v_gene: TRBV10-1; abundance: .; CDR3nt: TGCGCCAGCAGTGAGCGGCCTTACAATGAGCAGTTCTTC; CDR3aa: CASSERPYNEQFF
j_gene: TRBJ1-1; d_gene: .; v_gene: TRBV2; abundance: .; CDR3nt: TGTGCCAGTACAGGGATGGACACTGAAGCTTTCTTT; CDR3aa: CASTGMDTEAFF
j_gene: TRBJ2-7; d_gene: .; v_gene: TRBV5-4; abundance: .; CDR3nt: TGTGCCAGCAGCTTGGCCATTACAGGTCGGGGCTCCTACGAGCAGTACTTC; CDR3aa: CASSLAITGRGSYEQYF
j_gene: TRBJ2-3; d_gene: .; v_gene: TRBV5-1; abundance: once; CDR3nt: TGCGCCAGCAGCTTGTTGGGGGAAACAGATACGCAGTATTTT; CDR3aa: CASSLLGETDTQYF
j_gene: TRBJ1-5; d_gene: .; v_gene: TRBV6-6; abundance: .; CDR3nt: TGTGCCAGCAGTTCGATGACAGCAAACCTTCAGCCCCAGCATTTT; CDR3aa: CASSSMTANLQPQHF
j_gene: TRBJ2-1; d_gene: TRBD2; v_gene: TRBV7-9; abundance: .; CDR3nt: TGTGCCAGCAGCGGGTCCTCTAGCGGCCCACAGTTCTTC; CDR3aa: CASSGSSSGPQFF
j_gene: TRBJ1-4; d_gene: .; v_gene: TRBV6-5; abundance: .; CDR3nt: TGTGCCAGCAGCCCGGGGGTAAGGGAAAAACTGTTTTTT; CDR3aa: CASSPGVREKLFF
j_gene: TRBJ2-7; d_gene: .; v_gene: TRBV4-3; abundance: .; CDR3nt: TGCGCCAGCAGCCGTGGGCCTTTCTACGAGCAGTACTTC; CDR3aa: CASSRGPFYEQYF
j_gene: TRBJ2-1; d_gene: TRBD2; v_gene: TRBV27; abundance: .; CDR3nt: TGTGCCAGCAGTTGGGCTAGCGGGAGGAACGAGCAGTTCTTC; CDR3aa: CASSWASGRNEQFF
j_gene: TRBJ2-3; d_gene: TRBD2; v_gene: TRBV9; abundance: .; CDR3nt: TGTGCCAGCAGCCCCTGGGGGGCGGGAGGGATGGCAGATACGCAGTATTTT; CDR3aa: CASSPWGAGGMADTQYF
j_gene: TRBJ2-3; d_gene: TRBD1; v_gene: TRBV5-1; abundance: .; CDR3nt: TGCGCCAGCAGCTTCCAGGGGGCAGATACGCAGTATTTT; CDR3aa: CASSFQGADTQYF